This T cell receptor beta chain was identified in a study of T cell repertoires in cytomegalovirus infection. Overall study findings and caveats: In two of eight donors, the top clonotype was HLA-C-restricted CMV-specific.

MiXCR was run by TCRdb on the reads, yielding one entry per CDR3 protein. This table holds about 770,000 distinct CDR3 sequences, under 35% found once. The sample holds many counts of this clonotype. Its antigen remains unidentified. The TCR originated in a human donor in good health (CMV status not recorded). Some clones in this sample may be carry-over from other donors' samples. This material consisted of cultured CD8+ T cells from PBMCs, taken from culture after CMV antigen stimulation.

CDR3 DNA: TGTGCCAGCAGCTTAGAATACGGAGACAATGAGCAGTTCTTC. The encoded protein is CASSLEYGDNEQFF. V and J are TRBV7-6 and TRBJ2-1; D is undetermined. The V gene lost 1 base and the J gene lost 5 bases, with 9 bases spanning the gap. The CDR3 is made up of 14 amino acids. The germline gives CDR1 SGHVS, CDR2 FNYEAQ. Complete variable domain (other parts from reference TRBV7-6 and TRBJ2-1): GAGVSQSPRYKVTKRGQDVALRCDPISGHVSLYWYRQALGQGPEFLTYFNYEAQQDKSGLPNDRFSAERPEGSISTLTIQRTEQRDSAMYRCASSLEYGDNEQFFGPGTRLTVL.